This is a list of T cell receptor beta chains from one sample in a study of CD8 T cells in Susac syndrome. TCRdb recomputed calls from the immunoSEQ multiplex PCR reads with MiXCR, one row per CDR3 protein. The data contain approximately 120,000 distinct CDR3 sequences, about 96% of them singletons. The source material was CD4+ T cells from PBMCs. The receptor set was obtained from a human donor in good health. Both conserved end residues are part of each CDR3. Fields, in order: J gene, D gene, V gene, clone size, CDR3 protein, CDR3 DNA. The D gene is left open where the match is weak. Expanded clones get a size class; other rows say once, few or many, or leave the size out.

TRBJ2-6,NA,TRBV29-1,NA,CSVPEPSGANVLTF,TGCAGCGTCCCCGAACCCTCTGGGGCCAACGTCCTGACTTTC
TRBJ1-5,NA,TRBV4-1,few,CASSQTPGAEYQPQHF,TGCGCCAGCAGCCAAACTCCGGGGGCGGAATATCAGCCCCAGCATTTT
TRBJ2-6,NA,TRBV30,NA,CACLSESNLSGANVLTF,TGTGCCTGTCTCAGTGAGTCCAACCTGTCTGGGGCCAACGTCCTGACTTTC
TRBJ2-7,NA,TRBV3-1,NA,CASSQRQPSSYEQYF,TGTGCCAGCAGCCAACGACAGCCGAGCTCCTACGAGCAGTACTTC
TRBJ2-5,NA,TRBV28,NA,CASSFGGSEETQYF,TGTGCCAGCAGTTTCGGAGGGTCGGAAGAGACCCAGTACTTC
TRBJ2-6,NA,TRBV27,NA,CASSGMGFTSGANVLTF,TGTGCCAGCAGCGGGATGGGATTTACCTCTGGGGCCAACGTCCTGACTTTC
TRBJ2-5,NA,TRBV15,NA,CATSRYRDQETQYF,TGTGCCACCAGCAGATACAGGGATCAAGAGACCCAGTACTTC
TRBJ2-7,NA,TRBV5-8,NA,CASSYPGGGTYEQYF,TGTGCCAGCAGCTACCCCGGAGGGGGGACCTACGAGCAGTACTTC
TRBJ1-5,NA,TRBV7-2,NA,CASSSMTGKSSPQHF,TGTGCCAGCAGCTCGATGACAGGAAAGTCCTCGCCCCAGCATTTT
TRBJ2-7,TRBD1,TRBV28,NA,CASSSSETGVGQYF,TGTGCCAGCAGTTCCTCAGAGACAGGGGTGGGGCAGTACTTC
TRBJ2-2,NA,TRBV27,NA,CASSDRDDTGELFF,TGTGCCAGCAGTGACCGGGACGACACCGGGGAGCTGTTTTTT
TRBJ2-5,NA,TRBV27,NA,CASSLVTDFQETQYF,TGTGCCAGCAGTTTGGTGACGGACTTCCAAGAGACCCAGTACTTC
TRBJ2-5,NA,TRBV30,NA,CAWSRRGQETQYF,TGTGCCTGGAGTCGAAGGGGGCAAGAGACCCAGTACTTC
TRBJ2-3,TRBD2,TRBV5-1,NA,CASSETSDTQYF,TGCGCCAGCAGCGAGACTAGCGATACGCAGTATTTT
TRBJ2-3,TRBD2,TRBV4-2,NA,CASSQVSLAGADTQYF,TGTGCCAGCAGCCAAGTTAGTCTAGCGGGGGCGGATACGCAGTATTTT
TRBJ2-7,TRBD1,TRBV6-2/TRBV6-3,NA,CASSHGGTGVYEQYF,TGTGCCAGCAGTCACGGTGGGACAGGGGTTTACGAGCAGTACTTC
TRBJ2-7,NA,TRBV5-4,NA,CASSLGGGGMGEQYF,TGTGCCAGCAGCTTGGGAGGGGGCGGGATGGGGGAGCAGTACTTC
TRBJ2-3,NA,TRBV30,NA,CAWSVRVADTQYF,TGTGCCTGGAGTGTGCGTGTGGCAGATACGCAGTATTTT
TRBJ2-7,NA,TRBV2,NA,CASSEGSYEQYF,TGTGCCAGCAGTGAAGGTTCCTACGAGCAGTACTTC
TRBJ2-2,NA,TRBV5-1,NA,CASSERGHSTGELFF,TGCGCCAGCAGCGAACGGGGGCACAGCACCGGGGAGCTGTTTTTT
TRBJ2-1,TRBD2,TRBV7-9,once,CASTPLTSGRTSYNEQFF,TGTGCCAGCACCCCCCTAACTAGCGGGAGGACTTCCTACAATGAGCAGTTCTTC
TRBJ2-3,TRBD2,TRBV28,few,CASGLAGGTDTQYF,TGTGCCAGCGGGTTAGCGGGGGGCACAGATACGCAGTATTTT
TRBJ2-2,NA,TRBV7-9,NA,CASSARRFNTGELFF,TGTGCCAGCAGCGCCCGGAGGTTTAACACCGGGGAGCTGTTTTTT
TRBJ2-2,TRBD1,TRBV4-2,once,CASSQAGTANTGELFF,TGTGCCAGCAGCCAAGCCGGGACAGCAAACACCGGGGAGCTGTTTTTT
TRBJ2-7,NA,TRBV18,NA,CASSPGVGSAGYEQYF,TGTGCCAGCTCACCAGGGGTCGGTAGTGCTGGCTACGAGCAGTACTTC
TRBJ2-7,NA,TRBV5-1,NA,CASSLVVSSYEQYF,TGCGCCAGCAGCTTGGTTGTCAGCTCCTACGAGCAGTACTTC
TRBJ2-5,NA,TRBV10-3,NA,CAISEHPTGVGGQETQYF,TGTGCCATCAGTGAGCACCCCACCGGCGTAGGGGGCCAAGAGACCCAGTACTTC
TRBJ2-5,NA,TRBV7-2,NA,CASSSPASETQYF,TGTGCCAGCAGCTCCCCCGCTTCAGAGACCCAGTACTTC
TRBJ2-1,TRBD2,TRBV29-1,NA,CSAWMAGASYNEQFF,TGCAGCGCCTGGATGGCGGGAGCCTCCTACAATGAGCAGTTCTTC
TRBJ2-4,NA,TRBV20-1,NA,CSARGAKQGAKNIQYF,TGCAGTGCTAGGGGAGCCAAACAGGGAGCCAAAAACATTCAGTACTTC
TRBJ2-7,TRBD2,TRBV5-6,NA,CASSLRSSGSAYEQYF,TGTGCCAGCAGCTTGCGGTCTAGCGGGAGTGCCTACGAGCAGTACTTC